The sequence of this TCR beta chain was determined in a study of T cell responses to AZD1222 COVID-19 vaccine. Study-level results: A reported finding is that nearly half of spike-specific TCRs target unmutated variant regions. There were mostly white British donors and more females than males, and clonal diversity was possibly underestimated. Regions 160-218 and 743-854 held dominance among vaccine-associated CD4 TCRs, which spanned spike.

Only one count was recorded for this clone. Its antigen is still unknown. Trimming cost V 6 bases and J 1 base, with 16 bases left between them. This CDR3 has 15 residues. Germline CDR1 reads SGHDT; CDR2 reads YYEEEE. This table comes from immunoSEQ multiplex PCR, and its TCRdb copy is limited to in-frame clones, with some not included. This table has 150,000 to 200,000 clones, around 86% appearing once. This chain connects TRBV5-6 to TRBJ1-2, with D uncertain. The receptor was derived from an adult in good health. The sequencing used peripheral blood, collected on day 0 of MenACWY control vaccination. The CDR3 here is CASTPWFQFNYGYTF. The CDR3 DNA is TGTGCCAGCACCCCTTGGTTCCAGTTTAACTATGGCTACACCTTC.